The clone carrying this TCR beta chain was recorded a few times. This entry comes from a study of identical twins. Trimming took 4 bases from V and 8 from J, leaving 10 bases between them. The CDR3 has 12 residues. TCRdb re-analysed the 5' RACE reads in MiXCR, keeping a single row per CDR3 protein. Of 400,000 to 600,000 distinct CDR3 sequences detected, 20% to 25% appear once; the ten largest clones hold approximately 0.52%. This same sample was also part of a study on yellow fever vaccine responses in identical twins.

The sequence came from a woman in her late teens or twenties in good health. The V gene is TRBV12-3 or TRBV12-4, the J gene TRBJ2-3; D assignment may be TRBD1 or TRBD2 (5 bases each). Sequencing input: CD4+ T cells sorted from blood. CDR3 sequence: CASSSNGGTQYF. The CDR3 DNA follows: TGTGCCAGCAGTTCCAATGGGGGTACGCAGTATTTT.